Each of the 8 T cell receptor beta chains below was sequenced from the same sample in a study of molecular identifiers for immune sequencing clone quantification. From the PCR reads, TCRdb called clonotypes with MiXCR, one entry per CDR3 protein. The sample lists about 320,000 distinct CDR3 sequences, 20% to 25% occurring once. Material for sequencing was naive CD8+ T cells from blood, with Jurkat cell RNA spiked in. Specified subset: FACS-sorted CD8+CD4-CCR7+CD45RA+ naive T cells. The receptor set was obtained from a human donor in good health. Some libraries in this study had Jurkat cell RNA spiked in.

On this clonotype: A read error may explain this, as a much larger clone is one base away. The CDR3 loop is CASSQDRQGAGNQPQYF. The DNA of the CDR3 is TGCGCCAGCAGCCAAGACCGACAGGGGGCCGGCAATCAGCCCCAGTATTTT. The gene calls are TRBV4-1 and TRBJ1-5, with TRBD1 matching over 10 bases. The J call may be incorrect, as the DNA end agrees better with TRBJ2-3. Germline V gene sequence: CDR1 MGHRA, CDR2 YSYEKL. This CDR3 contains 17 residues.

This clonotype was observed many times. V and J are TRBV27 and TRBJ2-7, with 10 bases lining up with TRBD2. CDR3 length: 14 amino acids. Germline values: CDR1 MNHEY, CDR2 SMNVEV (reference sequence). Unmatched junction bases numbered 8, after V lost 6 bases and J lost 6 bases. The chain's CDR3 is CASSISGRRVEQYF. The CDR3 region has the DNA TGTGCCAGCAGCATTAGCGGGAGGAGGGTCGAGCAGTACTTC.

There are many counts of this clonotype. A read error may explain this, as a much larger clone is one base away. The chain couples TRBV7-9 to TRBJ2-3; D gene uncertain. Between the trimmed V and J ends, which lost 6 bases and 0 bases, there was a span of 4 bases. CDR3 length equals 12 residues. CDR1 is SEHNR and CDR2 is FQNEAQ in the germline V gene (reference sequence). The CDR3 region is CASRSSTDTQYF. CDR3 nucleotide sequence: TGTGCCAGCAGGAGTAGCACAGATACGCAGTATTTT.

This clonotype was observed many times. V usage is TRBV7-9 and J usage is TRBJ2-7; D call uncertain. The V gene's germline CDR1 is SEHNR and CDR2 FQNEAQ (reference sequence). V lost 4 bases and J lost 4, with 5 bases in between. This CDR3 comprises 11 residues. CDR3 sequence reads: CASSWDYEQYF. The CDR3 coding sequence is TGTGCCAGCAGCTGGGATTACGAGCAGTACTTC.

This chain joins TRBV7-9 and TRBJ1-4; 9 bases map to TRBD1. V lost 2 bases to trimming and J lost 5 bases; unmatched junction nucleotides: 6. Germline CDR1 is SEHNR and CDR2 is FQNEAQ (reference sequence). The CDR3 runs 16 residues. CDR3 in DNA: TGTGCCAGCAGCTTAACAGGGGGCGCGGTAAATGAAAAACTGTTTTTT. Its translation is CASSLTGGAVNEKLFF.

This clonotype was seen ten or more times. The genes are TRBV10-3 and TRBJ2-7, with a tentative D call TRBD2 (5 bases). Germline loops: CDR1 ENHRY, CDR2 SYGVKD. The CDR3 has 12 amino acids. The germline V and J ends were trimmed by 0 bases and 6 bases, with 6 bases remaining between them. CDR3 bases: TGTGCCATCAGTGAGTCGAGGGTCGAGCAGTACTTC. It is translated as CAISESRVEQYF.

Worth noting for this clonotype: A clone one base away is much larger, so this may be a read error. CDR3 sequence: CASSFRGYTEALF. CDR3 bases: TGTGCCAGCAGTTTTCGGGGGTACACTGAAGCTCTCTTT. This chain connects TRBV12-3 or TRBV12-4 to TRBJ1-1, with a tentative D call TRBD1 (5 bases). The CDR3 is 13 residues long.

This clonotype was seen at least ten times. The chain employs TRBV9 and TRBJ1-1; D gene ambiguous. In germline, CDR1 is SGDLS, CDR2 YYNGEE. The CDR3 spans 13 residues. V was pared by 6 bases and J by 9 bases, with 18 bases between. CDR3 DNA: TGTGCCAGCACCCAAGGCAGGATCGGCAAAGCTTTCTTT. As protein: CASTQGRIGKAFF.